This T cell receptor beta chain appears in the sequencing data of a study of control samples from healthy donors and cancer patients. The repertoire was sequenced with immunoSEQ multiplex PCR; TCRdb's copy has only in-frame clones and lacks some. Of around 130,000 clones detected, 89% appear once; the ten largest clones hold around 6.9%. CDR1 and CDR2 from the germline V gene are MDHEN and SYDVKM. V was shortened by 1 base and J by 5 bases, with 17 bases between the two germline ends. This CDR3 has 16 residues. The sample taken for sequencing was PBMCs. The chain joins TRBV28 to TRBJ2-5, with a tentative D call TRBD2 (6 bases). The TCR comes from a man aged 45-65 years with head and neck cancer. The CDR3 region has the DNA TGTGCCAGCAGTTTATTCCAATTACACAGCGGGGAGACCCAGTACTTC. This encodes CASSLFQLHSGETQYF.